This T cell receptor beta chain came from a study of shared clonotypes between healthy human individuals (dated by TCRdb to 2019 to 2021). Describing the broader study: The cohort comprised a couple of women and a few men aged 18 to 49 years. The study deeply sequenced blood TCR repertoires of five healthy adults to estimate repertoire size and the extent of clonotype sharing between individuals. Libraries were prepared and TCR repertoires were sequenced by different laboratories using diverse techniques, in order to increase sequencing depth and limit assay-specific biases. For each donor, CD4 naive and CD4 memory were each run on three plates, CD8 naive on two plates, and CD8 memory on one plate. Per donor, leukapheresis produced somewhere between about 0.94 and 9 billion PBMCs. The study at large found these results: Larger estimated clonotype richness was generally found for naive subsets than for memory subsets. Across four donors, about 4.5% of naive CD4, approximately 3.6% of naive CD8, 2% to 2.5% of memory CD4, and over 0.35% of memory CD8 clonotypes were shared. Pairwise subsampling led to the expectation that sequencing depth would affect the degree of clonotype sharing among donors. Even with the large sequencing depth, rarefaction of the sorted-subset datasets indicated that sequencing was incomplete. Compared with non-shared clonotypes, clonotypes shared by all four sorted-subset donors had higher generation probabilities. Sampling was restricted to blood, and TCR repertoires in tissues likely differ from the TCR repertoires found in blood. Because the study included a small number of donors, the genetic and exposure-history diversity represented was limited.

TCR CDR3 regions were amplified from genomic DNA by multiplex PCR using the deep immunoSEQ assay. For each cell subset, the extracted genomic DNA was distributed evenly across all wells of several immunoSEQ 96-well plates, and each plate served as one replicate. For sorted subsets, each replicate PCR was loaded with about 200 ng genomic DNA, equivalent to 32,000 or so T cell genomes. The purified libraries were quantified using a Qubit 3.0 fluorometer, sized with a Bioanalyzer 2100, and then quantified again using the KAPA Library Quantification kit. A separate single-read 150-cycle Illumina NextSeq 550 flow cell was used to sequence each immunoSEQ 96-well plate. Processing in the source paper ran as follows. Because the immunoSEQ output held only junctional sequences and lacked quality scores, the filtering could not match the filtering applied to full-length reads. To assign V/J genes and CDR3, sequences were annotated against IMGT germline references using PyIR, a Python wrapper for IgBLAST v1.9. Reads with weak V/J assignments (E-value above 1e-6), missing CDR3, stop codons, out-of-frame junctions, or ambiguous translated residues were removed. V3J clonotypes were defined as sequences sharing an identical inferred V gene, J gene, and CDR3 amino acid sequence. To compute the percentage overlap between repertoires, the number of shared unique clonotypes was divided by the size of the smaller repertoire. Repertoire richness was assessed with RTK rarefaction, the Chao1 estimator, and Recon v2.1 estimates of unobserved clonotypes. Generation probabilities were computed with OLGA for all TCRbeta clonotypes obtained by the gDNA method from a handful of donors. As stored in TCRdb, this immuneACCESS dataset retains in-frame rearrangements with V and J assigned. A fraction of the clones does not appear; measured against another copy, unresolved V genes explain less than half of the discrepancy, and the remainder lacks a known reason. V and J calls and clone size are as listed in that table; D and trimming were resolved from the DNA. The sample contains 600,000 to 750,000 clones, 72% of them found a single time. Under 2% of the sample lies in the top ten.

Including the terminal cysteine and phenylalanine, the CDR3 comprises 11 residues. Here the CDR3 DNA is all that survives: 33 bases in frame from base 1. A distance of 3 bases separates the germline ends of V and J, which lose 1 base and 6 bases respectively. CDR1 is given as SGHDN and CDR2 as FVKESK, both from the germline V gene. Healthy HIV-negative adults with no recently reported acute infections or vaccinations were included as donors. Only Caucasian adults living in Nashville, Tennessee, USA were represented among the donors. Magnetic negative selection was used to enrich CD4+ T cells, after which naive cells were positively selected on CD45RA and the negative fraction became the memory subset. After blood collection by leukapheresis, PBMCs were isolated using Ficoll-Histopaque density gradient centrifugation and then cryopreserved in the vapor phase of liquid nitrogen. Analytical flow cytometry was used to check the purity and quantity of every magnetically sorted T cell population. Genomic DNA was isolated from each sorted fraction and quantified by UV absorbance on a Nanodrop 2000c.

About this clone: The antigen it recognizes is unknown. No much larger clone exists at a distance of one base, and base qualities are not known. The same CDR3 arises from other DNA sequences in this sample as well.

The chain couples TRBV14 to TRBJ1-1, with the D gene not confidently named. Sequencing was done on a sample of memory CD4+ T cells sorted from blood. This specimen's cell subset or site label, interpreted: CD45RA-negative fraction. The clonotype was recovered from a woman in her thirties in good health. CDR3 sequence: CASSQGPEAFF. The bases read TGTGCCAGCAGCCAAGGACCTGAAGCTTTCTTT.